The TCR beta chain under discussion was sequenced for a study of blood T cell repertoires in COVID-19. The CDR3 loop spans 14 amino acids. Germline loops: CDR1 MNHEY, CDR2 SVGAGI. V shed 6 bases, J shed 8 bases, and the junction held 6 bases outside the gene matches. TCRdb's table, derived via immunoSEQ multiplex PCR, lists solely in-frame clones and lacks some. This table holds about 220,000 clones, roughly four fifths found once. The sequence was collected from a woman in her sixties or seventies with acute or convalescent COVID-19. Material for sequencing was peripheral blood. The V gene is TRBV6-5, the J gene TRBJ1-5, with TRBD1 identical over 11 bases. CDR3 in DNA: TGTGCCAGCAGCCGTGGGACAGGGGGAGAGCCCCAGCATTTT. Translating it yields CASSRGTGGEPQHF.